The 3 T cell receptor beta chains below were found in one sample sequenced in a study of control samples from healthy donors and cancer patients. Libraries were prepared by immunoSEQ multiplex PCR; TCRdb keeps only in-frame clonotypes and omits some of them. The sample holds roughly 130,000 clones, 75% to 90% seen once. Sequencing was done on a sample of blood. Every receptor here comes from a woman aged 25 to 39 in good health.

The chain joins TRBV7-8 to TRBJ1-4, with D possibly being TRBD1 (6 bases). Germline values: CDR1 SGHVS, CDR2 FQNEAQ. Trimming took off 5 bases at V and 6 bases at J, with 19 bases between the two ends. The CDR3 is made up of 16 amino acids. As DNA, the CDR3 is TGTGCCAGCAGCCGGGGCGGGGGCCAGGGGTATGAAAAACTGTTTTTT. It is translated as CASSRGGGQGYEKLFF. The entire variable domain, with the rest obtained from reference TRBV7-8 and TRBJ1-4, is as follows: GAGVSQSPRYKVAKRGQDVALRCDPISGHVSLFWYQQALGQGPEFLTYFQNEAQLDKSGLPSDRFFAERPEGSVSTLKIQRTQQEDSAVYLCASSRGGGQGYEKLFFGSGTQLSVL.

V gene TRBV5-5 combines with J gene TRBJ1-2; no reliable D call. The CDR3 loop spans 16 amino acids. Trimming took 3 bases from V and 4 from J, leaving 19 bases between them. From germline, CDR1 is SGHKS and CDR2 YYEKEE (reference sequence). The CDR3 bases are TGTGCCAGCAGCTGGGCGGACGGTTCCTTGGTCTATGGCTACACCTTC. The encoded protein is CASSWADGSLVYGYTF. The full variable domain, completed using reference TRBV5-5 and TRBJ1-2, is DAGVTQSPTHLIKTRGQQVTLRCSPISGHKSVSWYQQVLGQGPQFIFQYYEKEERGRGNFPDRFSARQFPNYSSELNVNALLLGDSALYLCASSWADGSLVYGYTFGSGTRLTVV.

Here the CDR3 reads CAILTPQGRAYGYTF. The DNA of the CDR3 is TGTGCCATTCTAACCCCCCAGGGACGGGCCTATGGCTACACCTTC. V gene TRBV2 combines with J gene TRBJ1-2, with D possibly being TRBD1 (5 bases). The CDR3 has 15 amino acids. V was trimmed by 10 bases and J by 4 bases, leaving 22 bases between them. The germline V gene has CDR1 SNHLY and CDR2 FYNNEI.